These T cell receptor beta chains were read from a single sample in a study of blood T cell repertoires in COVID-19. TCRdb keeps only in-frame clones here, not all; method: immunoSEQ multiplex PCR. Found here are around 45,000 clones, about four fifths of them singletons; the top ten hold 20% to 30%. The sample taken for sequencing was peripheral blood. The receptors derive from a woman aged 55-70 years with acute or convalescent COVID-19. CDR3s include the opening cysteine and the closing phenylalanine or tryptophan. Each record gives: V gene, D gene, J gene, clone size, CDR3 DNA, CDR3 protein. D genes are given only for firm matches. Where a row states a size, it is once, few, many or the class of an expanded clone; other rows omit it.

v_gene: TRBV5-1
d_gene: NA
j_gene: TRBJ2-1
abundance: medium-sized
CDR3nt: TGCGCCAGCAGCTTTGGAAGGGGCAATGAGCAGTTCTTC
CDR3aa: CASSFGRGNEQFF

v_gene: TRBV11-1
d_gene: NA
j_gene: TRBJ1-1
abundance: NA
CDR3nt: TGTGCCAGCAGCCAATTCAACAGGGCGGCTGAAGCTTTCTTT
CDR3aa: CASSQFNRAAEAFF

v_gene: TRBV9
d_gene: NA
j_gene: TRBJ1-6
abundance: NA
CDR3nt: TGTGCCAGCAGCTTGGGGAGCTCCTATAATTCACCCCTCCACTTT
CDR3aa: CASSLGSSYNSPLHF

v_gene: TRBV7-9
d_gene: NA
j_gene: TRBJ2-7
abundance: NA
CDR3nt: TGTGCCAGCAGCTTAGGATCGGTTGCCTACGAGCAGTACTTC
CDR3aa: CASSLGSVAYEQYF

v_gene: TRBV24-1
d_gene: NA
j_gene: TRBJ2-1
abundance: NA
CDR3nt: TGTGCCACCAGTGACCCAGGGCGCCGGAGCTACAATGAGCAGTTCTTC
CDR3aa: CATSDPGRRSYNEQFF

v_gene: TRBV11-2
d_gene: NA
j_gene: TRBJ2-1
abundance: NA
CDR3nt: TGTGCCAGCAGCAAAGCTCAGGGTATTGTATTACGTGAGCAGTTCTTC
CDR3aa: CASSKAQGIVLREQFF

v_gene: TRBV7-3
d_gene: NA
j_gene: TRBJ2-7
abundance: NA
CDR3nt: TGTGCCAGCAGCTTATTCGGAGGGAAGTCCTACGAGCAGTACTTC
CDR3aa: CASSLFGGKSYEQYF

v_gene: TRBV19
d_gene: NA
j_gene: TRBJ1-2
abundance: NA
CDR3nt: TGTGCCAGTAAATTCGGAGAGTTTTTCGGGGATGGCTACACCTTC
CDR3aa: CASKFGEFFGDGYTF

v_gene: TRBV27
d_gene: TRBD1
j_gene: TRBJ2-7
abundance: NA
CDR3nt: TGTGCCAGCCTACGGCTAGGGACAGGTCAATACGCAGAGCAGTACTTC
CDR3aa: CASLRLGTGQYAEQYF

v_gene: TRBV4-3
d_gene: TRBD1
j_gene: TRBJ2-1
abundance: NA
CDR3nt: TGCGCCAGCAGCCAAGTAGGGACAGGGGTCCTCAATGAGCAGTTCTTC
CDR3aa: CASSQVGTGVLNEQFF

v_gene: TRBV27
d_gene: NA
j_gene: TRBJ2-5
abundance: NA
CDR3nt: TGTGCCACCGCCCTTCAGCGGCGAGAGACCCAGTACTTC
CDR3aa: CATALQRRETQYF

v_gene: TRBV7-9
d_gene: NA
j_gene: TRBJ1-5
abundance: few
CDR3nt: TGTGCCAGCAGCCCCCAGGGACAGCCCCAGCATTTT
CDR3aa: CASSPQGQPQHF

v_gene: TRBV3-1/TRBV3-2
d_gene: NA
j_gene: TRBJ1-5
abundance: NA
CDR3nt: TGTGCCAGCAGCCAATCCCCCGTTCAGCCCCAGCATTTT
CDR3aa: CASSQSPVQPQHF

v_gene: TRBV7-9
d_gene: NA
j_gene: TRBJ2-7
abundance: NA
CDR3nt: TGTGCCAGCAGCCCCAACATCTACGAGCAGTACTTC
CDR3aa: CASSPNIYEQYF

v_gene: TRBV24-1
d_gene: NA
j_gene: TRBJ2-5
abundance: NA
CDR3nt: TGTGCCACCAGTGATTCAGGGTTAGAGACCCAGTACTTC
CDR3aa: CATSDSGLETQYF

v_gene: TRBV5-1
d_gene: NA
j_gene: TRBJ2-1
abundance: NA
CDR3nt: TGCGCCAGCAGCTCCTACTACAATGAGCAGTTCTTC
CDR3aa: CASSSYYNEQFF

v_gene: TRBV6-1
d_gene: NA
j_gene: TRBJ2-3
abundance: NA
CDR3nt: TGTGCCAGCAGTGACTTCGGGGGGCCTCTCACAGATACGCAGTATTTT
CDR3aa: CASSDFGGPLTDTQYF

v_gene: TRBV13
d_gene: TRBD1
j_gene: TRBJ1-2
abundance: NA
CDR3nt: TGTGCCAGCAGTCGACAGGGCGTGGATGGCTACACCTTC
CDR3aa: CASSRQGVDGYTF

v_gene: TRBV30
d_gene: NA
j_gene: TRBJ2-7
abundance: NA
CDR3nt: TGTGCCTGGGGATACAGGGATATATCCTACGAGCAGTACTTC
CDR3aa: CAWGYRDISYEQYF

v_gene: TRBV24-1
d_gene: TRBD1
j_gene: TRBJ1-5
abundance: few
CDR3nt: TGTGCCACCAGTGATAAAGGGACAGACTATAGCAATCAGCCCCAGCATTTT
CDR3aa: CATSDKGTDYSNQPQHF

v_gene: TRBV6-2/TRBV6-3
d_gene: NA
j_gene: TRBJ1-1
abundance: NA
CDR3nt: TGTGCCAGCAGTTACTCGAGAGGCACTGAAGCTTTCTTT
CDR3aa: CASSYSRGTEAFF

v_gene: TRBV29-1
d_gene: NA
j_gene: TRBJ1-5
abundance: few
CDR3nt: TGCAGCGTTTGGGACTTGGTTTATCAGCCCCAGCATTTT
CDR3aa: CSVWDLVYQPQHF

v_gene: TRBV24-1
d_gene: NA
j_gene: TRBJ2-1
abundance: NA
CDR3nt: TGTGCCACCAGTGAAGGGACTTCCAATGAGCAGTTCTTC
CDR3aa: CATSEGTSNEQFF

v_gene: TRBV16
d_gene: TRBD1
j_gene: TRBJ1-5
abundance: NA
CDR3nt: TGTGCCAGCAGCCAATCGGGCGGCAGGGGGCGAGGTCAGCCCCAGCATTTT
CDR3aa: CASSQSGGRGRGQPQHF

v_gene: TRBV19
d_gene: TRBD1
j_gene: TRBJ1-1
abundance: few
CDR3nt: TGTGCCAGACAGACAGGGACTGAAGCTTTCTTT
CDR3aa: CARQTGTEAFF

v_gene: TRBV27
d_gene: NA
j_gene: TRBJ1-2
abundance: medium-sized
CDR3nt: TGTGCCAGCAGTTTGTCACAGAGCTATGGCTACACCTTC
CDR3aa: CASSLSQSYGYTF

v_gene: TRBV19
d_gene: TRBD2
j_gene: TRBJ2-1
abundance: NA
CDR3nt: TGTGCCAGTAGCCGCGGGCTAGCGGGGATACTTCACAATGAGCAGTTCTTC
CDR3aa: CASSRGLAGILHNEQFF

v_gene: TRBV10-3
d_gene: TRBD1
j_gene: TRBJ1-5
abundance: NA
CDR3nt: TGTGCCATCAGTGCGGGACAGGGAGCCAATCAGCCCCAGCATTTT
CDR3aa: CAISAGQGANQPQHF

v_gene: TRBV18
d_gene: NA
j_gene: TRBJ1-2
abundance: NA
CDR3nt: TGTGCCAGCTCCCCTGACAGAGAAATCTATGGCTACACCTTC
CDR3aa: CASSPDREIYGYTF

v_gene: TRBV4-1
d_gene: NA
j_gene: TRBJ1-5
abundance: few
CDR3nt: TGCGCCAGCAGCCAAGATATGCGTCAGCCCCAGCATTTT
CDR3aa: CASSQDMRQPQHF

v_gene: TRBV5-1
d_gene: TRBD2
j_gene: TRBJ2-3
abundance: NA
CDR3nt: TGCGCCAGCAGCGCTCGGACTAGCTTCGAGGGACTGGATACGCAGTATTTT
CDR3aa: CASSARTSFEGLDTQYF

v_gene: TRBV10-3
d_gene: TRBD1
j_gene: TRBJ1-2
abundance: NA
CDR3nt: TGTGCCATCAGGGTACAGGGGAACTATGGCTACACCTTC
CDR3aa: CAIRVQGNYGYTF

v_gene: TRBV25-1
d_gene: NA
j_gene: TRBJ2-4
abundance: NA
CDR3nt: TGTGCCAGCAGTGCCGCAGGGTTGAACATTCAGTACTTC
CDR3aa: CASSAAGLNIQYF